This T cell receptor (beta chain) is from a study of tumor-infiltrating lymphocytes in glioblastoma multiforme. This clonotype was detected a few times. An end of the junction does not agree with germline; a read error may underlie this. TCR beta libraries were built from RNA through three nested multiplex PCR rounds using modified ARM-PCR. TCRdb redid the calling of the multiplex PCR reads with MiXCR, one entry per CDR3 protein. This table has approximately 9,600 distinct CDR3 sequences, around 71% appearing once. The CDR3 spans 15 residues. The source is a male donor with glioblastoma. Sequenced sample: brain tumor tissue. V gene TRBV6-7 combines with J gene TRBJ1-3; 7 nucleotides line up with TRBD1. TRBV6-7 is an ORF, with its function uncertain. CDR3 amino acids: CASGLPGTVGITIYF. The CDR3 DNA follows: TGTGCCAGCGGTCTACCCGGGACAGTTGGAATCACCATATATTTT.